The next 30 T cell receptor beta chains were all read from a single sample in a study of CD8+ T cells in alopecia areata. cDNA reverse transcribed from extracted RNA served as the sequencing template. Assay used: immunoSEQ multiplex PCR; TCRdb lists only in-frame clones, some missing. The data contain roughly 75,000 clones, roughly 60% of them singletons. The sample was CD8+ T cells sorted from blood, taken at week 0. The receptors were sampled from a human donor with alopecia areata.

This chain connects TRBV27 to TRBJ1-5; D call uncertain. Per germline, CDR1 MNHEY and CDR2 SMNVEV (reference sequence). V was trimmed by 4 bases and J by 0 bases, leaving 13 bases between them. The CDR3 has 16 amino acids. For the CDR3, the DNA is TGTGCCAGCAGTTCCGCACGGCCCTATAGCAATCAGCCCCAGCATTTT. Protein sequence: CASSSARPYSNQPQHF.

The chain combines TRBV7-9 with TRBJ2-1; D call uncertain. The CDR3 is 15 amino acids. The germline CDR1 and CDR2 sequences are SEHNR and FQNEAQ (reference sequence). V was shortened by 2 bases and J by 0 bases, with 8 bases between the two germline ends. The CDR3 spells CASSLFPSSYNEQFF. DNA of the CDR3: TGTGCCAGCAGCTTATTCCCTAGCTCCTACAATGAGCAGTTCTTC.

The V call is TRBV5-1, the J call TRBJ2-3, with TRBD1 matching 7 bases. Germline V gene lookup returns CDR1 SGHRS and CDR2 YFSETQ. The length of the CDR3 is 15 residues. Trimming took 4 bases from V and 6 from J; bases not matched to a gene: 11. The DNA for the CDR3 is TGCGCCAGCAGCCACCGGGACAGCGCTTCGGATACGCAGTATTTT. Translated: CASSHRDSASDTQYF.

This chain connects TRBV18 to TRBJ1-1, with a tentative D call TRBD1 (6 bases). The germline V gene has CDR1 KGHSH and CDR2 LQKENI. This CDR3 spans 13 amino acids. Trimming pared 6 bases from V and 6 bases from J, leaving 14 bases between. The CDR3 loop is CASSEQGRAEAFF. CDR3 coding DNA: TGTGCCAGCTCGGAACAGGGTCGGGCTGAAGCTTTCTTT. Using reference TRBV18 and TRBJ1-1 for the parts outside the CDR3, the full variable domain is NAGVMQNPRHLVRRRGQEARLRCSPMKGHSHVYWYRQLPEEGLKFMVYLQKENIIDESGMPKERFSAEFPKEGPSILRIQQVVRGDSAAYFCASSEQGRAEAFFGQGTRLTVV.

The chain employs TRBV5-1 and TRBJ2-7, with D perhaps assigned TRBD1 or TRBD2 (5 bases each). The CDR3 is 18 residues long. Trimming removed 1 base at V and 3 bases at J, with 23 bases between. Germline loops: CDR1 SGHRS, CDR2 YFSETQ. The CDR3 sequence: CASSLLPGTENHHYEQYF. Written as DNA, the CDR3 is TGCGCCAGCAGCTTGCTTCCCGGGACGGAGAATCACCACTACGAGCAGTACTTC.

The V and J genes are TRBV27 and TRBJ2-7, with D unresolved. This CDR3 is 13 amino acids long. From germline, CDR1 is MNHEY and CDR2 SMNVEV (reference sequence). V was pared by 0 bases and J by 7 bases, with 10 bases between. The CDR3 is CASSLSEQREQYF. The DNA for the CDR3 is TGTGCCAGCAGTTTATCGGAGCAGAGGGAGCAGTACTTC.

CDR3 sequence: CSVKGSSYEQYF. In DNA, the CDR3 is TGCAGCGTTAAAGGCAGCTCCTACGAGCAGTACTTC. This chain links TRBV29-1 with TRBJ2-7; D ambiguous. The germline gives CDR1 SQVTM, CDR2 ANQGSEA. CDR3 size: 12 residues. Trimming shortened V by 5 bases and J by 0 bases, and 8 bases separated the two germline ends.

The J gene is TRBJ2-1, the V gene TRBV30; TRBD2 agrees at 7 bases. The germline V gene has CDR1 GTSNPN and CDR2 SVGIG (reference sequence). This CDR3 contains 16 residues. V gave up 2 bases and J gave up 7 bases; unmatched junction bases: 14. The chain's CDR3 is CAWSSVGAGAPNEQFF. CDR3 coding DNA: TGTGCCTGGAGTTCGGTCGGCGCGGGAGCGCCGAATGAGCAGTTCTTC.

The chain carries TRBV6-5 and TRBJ1-1; no clear D. CDR1 and CDR2 (germline): MNHEY, SVGAGI. Trimming cost V 6 bases and J 5 bases, with 16 bases left between them. CDR3 length equals 14 residues. CDR3 bases: TGTGCCAGCAGCGCTGGATGGATTCGGACTGAAGCTTTCTTT. Translated, it gives CASSAGWIRTEAFF.

This clone was counted between two and nine times. The V and J genes are TRBV10-3 and TRBJ2-3; D is possibly TRBD2 (5 bases). Per germline, CDR1 ENHRY and CDR2 SYGVKD. V lost 2 bases, J lost 4 bases, and 7 bases lay in between. The length of the CDR3 is 13 residues. The CDR3 DNA reads as TGTGCCATCAGTGAGGAGGGTCCAGATACGCAGTATTTT. This gives the protein CAISEEGPDTQYF.

This chain joins TRBV29-1 and TRBJ2-7, with D perhaps TRBD1 (7 bases). The V gene lost 7 bases and the J gene lost 4 bases, with 14 bases spanning the gap. The CDR3 runs to 12 residues. Germline CDR1 and CDR2: SQVTM and ANQGSEA. The CDR3 reads CSGGTAQYEQYF. In nucleotides, the CDR3 is TGCAGCGGCGGGACAGCGCAATACGAGCAGTACTTC.

The genes are TRBV25-1 and TRBJ1-1, with 7 bases identical to TRBD1. J gave up 5 bases and V 4 bases, and 1 base lay outside the gene matches. The CDR3 spans 12 residues. Per the germline V gene, CDR1 is MGHDK and CDR2 is SYGVNS. In DNA, the CDR3 is TGTGCCAGCAGTGGACAGGGAACTGAAGCTTTCTTT. It specifies CASSGQGTEAFF.

The chain joins TRBV5-6 to TRBJ2-5, with 7 bases identical to TRBD2. The CDR3 covers 14 residues. CDR1 is SGHDT and CDR2 is YYEEEE in the germline V gene. Unmatched junction bases numbered 8, after V lost 4 bases and J lost 5 bases. The CDR3 DNA reads as TGTGCCAGCAGCGGCGGGGGATTCTCCGAGACCCAGTACTTC. Encoded protein: CASSGGGFSETQYF.

The chain uses TRBV9 and TRBJ2-3, with D unclear. The CDR3 runs 12 residues. Germline V gives CDR1 SGDLS, CDR2 YYNGEE. V was shortened by 3 bases and J by 2 bases, with 4 bases between the two germline ends. The CDR3 region is CASSGDTDTQYF. The CDR3 DNA follows: TGTGCCAGCAGCGGGGACACAGATACGCAGTATTTT.

V gene TRBV6-6 combines with J gene TRBJ1-5; D call uncertain. V lost 2 bases, J lost 3 bases, and 11 bases lay in between. The V gene's germline CDR1 is MNHNY and CDR2 SVGAGI (reference sequence). The CDR3 covers 15 residues. The CDR3: CASSYDGGYNQPQHF. The CDR3 DNA follows: TGTGCCAGCAGTTACGACGGAGGTTACAATCAGCCCCAGCATTTT.

This clone was counted between two and nine times. The V gene is TRBV15, the J gene TRBJ2-7; D is possibly TRBD2 (5 bases). The CDR3 totals 12 residues. V was cut by 11 bases and J by 3 bases, with 14 bases left in between. Germline CDR1 is LNHNV and CDR2 is YYDKDF (reference sequence). CDR3 in DNA: TGTGCCCCATGCGGCGGACTCTACGAGCAGTACTTC. It specifies CAPCGGLYEQYF.

This clone was seen a handful of times. This chain joins TRBV30 and TRBJ2-1; 10 bases match TRBD2. Germline V gene data show CDR1 as GTSNPN and CDR2 as SVGIG (reference sequence). V was clipped by 1 base and J by 4 bases; unmatched bases: 13. The CDR3 sequence is 18 residues long. The CDR3 DNA is TGTGCCTGGAGTGGCTTCGGACTAGCGGAGGAGGAGTACAATGAGCAGTTCTTC. Encoded protein: CAWSGFGLAEEEYNEQFF.

V usage is TRBV4-3 and J usage is TRBJ1-1; tentatively, D is TRBD1 (5 bases). The germline V gene encodes CDR1 LGHNA and CDR2 YSLEER. The CDR3 consists of 15 residues. V was clipped by 4 bases and J by 0 bases, with 12 bases between them. CDR3 sequence reads: CASSLTRQMNTEAFF. In DNA form, the CDR3 reads TGCGCCAGCAGCCTTACCCGACAGATGAACACTGAAGCTTTCTTT.

The chain joins TRBV30 to TRBJ1-1; D unclear. This CDR3 is built from 12 residues. The germline CDR1 and CDR2 sequences are GTSNPN and SVGIG (reference sequence). The V end lost 5 bases, the J end lost 4 bases, and 11 bases lay between the germline ends. CDR3 nucleotides: TGTGCCTGGGCGAACGTTATCACTGAAGCTTTCTTT. Its translation: CAWANVITEAFF.

V is TRBV29-1 and J is TRBJ2-5, with a possible D match to TRBD2 (5 bases). The DNA end is more similar to TRBJ2-7, so the J call may be wrong. The germline CDR1 and CDR2 sequences are SQVTM and ANQGSEA. This CDR3 comprises 14 residues. This CDR3 reads CSVRGSLKEYEQYF. The CDR3 DNA is TGCAGCGTTCGAGGGAGTCTAAAAGAGTACGAGCAGTACTTC.

This clone was seen only once. The chain combines TRBV5-1 with TRBJ2-5; D ambiguous. V shed 5 bases and J shed 7 bases, with 12 bases lying between them. CDR3 length: 12 residues. The germline V gene encodes CDR1 SGHRS and CDR2 YFSETQ. The CDR3 reads CASRQSDGTQYF. The CDR3 nucleotides are TGCGCCAGCAGGCAGTCAGATGGGACCCAGTACTTC.

The CDR3, as DNA: TGTGCCAGCAGAAACACCGGGGAGCTGTTTTTT. This sequence encodes CASRNTGELFF. The chain recombines TRBV7-9 with TRBJ2-2; D gene uncertain. CDR1 is SEHNR, CDR2 FQNEAQ, per germline (reference sequence). V lost 6 bases and J 2 bases, leaving 1 base between the germline ends. The length of the CDR3 is 11 residues.

The chain links TRBV9 to TRBJ2-1; 8 positions agree with TRBD1. CDR3 size: 14 residues. Trimming at V came to 7 bases and at J to 4 bases, leaving 7 bases not matched to a gene. Per the germline V gene, CDR1 is SGDLS and CDR2 is YYNGEE. CDR3 in DNA: TGTGCCAGCGGGTGGGGGACAGGTTACAATGAGCAGTTCTTC. Residues: CASGWGTGYNEQFF.

The chain recombines TRBV27 with TRBJ2-7; 9 nucleotides align to TRBD1. Germline V gives CDR1 MNHEY, CDR2 SMNVEV (reference sequence). V trimming: 4 bases; J trimming: 5 bases; junction bases outside the gene matches: 9. This CDR3 has 15 residues. This chain's CDR3 is CASSYLSGQGHEQYF. As DNA, the CDR3 is TGTGCCAGCAGTTATCTCTCGGGACAGGGCCACGAGCAGTACTTC.

The chain has TRBV29-1 and TRBJ2-5; D is perhaps TRBD1 (6 bases). This CDR3 contains 13 residues. Deletions cut 0 bases from V and 5 bases from J, with 10 bases between. Germline V gives CDR1 SQVTM, CDR2 ANQGSEA. The CDR3 bases are TGCAGCGTTGAAGAACAGGGCGTGGAGACCCAGTACTTC. Translated, it gives CSVEEQGVETQYF.

This clone was recorded only once. Other DNA sequences in the sample encode the same CDR3. The V call is TRBV5-1, the J call TRBJ2-7, with 8 bases that match TRBD1. J lost 1 base, V lost 0 bases, and 3 bases had no gene match. The germline gives CDR1 SGHRS, CDR2 YFSETQ. The CDR3 spans 15 residues. CDR3 in DNA: TGCGCCAGCAGCTTGGGACAGGGGAGGTCCTACGAGCAGTACTTC. It encodes CASSLGQGRSYEQYF.

The rearrangement joins TRBV30 to TRBJ2-1; D is perhaps TRBD2 (6 bases). V was clipped by 0 bases and J by 0 bases, with 9 bases between them. The CDR3 runs 15 residues. CDR1 is GTSNPN and CDR2 is SVGIG in the germline V gene (reference sequence). CDR3 loop: CAWSVSTSSYNEQFF. CDR3 nucleotide sequence: TGTGCCTGGAGTGTATCGACTAGCTCCTACAATGAGCAGTTCTTC.

The chain combines TRBV23-1 with TRBJ2-7; 10 bases line up with TRBD1. TRBV23-1 is assigned to the ORF class and has an uncertain function. The J segment lost 0 bases and the V segment lost 3 bases, leaving 5 bases of the junction unmatched. The CDR3 loop spans 16 amino acids. CDR3 protein: CASSQCRDRGSYEQYF. As DNA, the CDR3 is TGCGCCAGCAGTCAGTGCCGGGACAGGGGCTCCTACGAGCAGTACTTC.

The chain employs TRBV7-9 and TRBJ2-2, with TRBD2 matching 9 bases. The CDR3 is made up of 13 amino acids. V lost 3 bases to trimming and J lost 9 bases; unmatched junction nucleotides: 2. Looked up from germline, CDR1 is SEHNR and CDR2 is FQNEAQ (reference sequence). CDR3 coding DNA: TGTGCCAGCAGCTTCGGACTAGCGCGGGAGCTGTTTTTT. This codes for CASSFGLARELFF. Supplemented by reference TRBV7-9 and TRBJ2-2, the full variable domain reads DTGVSQNPRHKITKRGQNVTFRCDPISEHNRLYWYRQTLGQGPEFLTYFQNEAQLEKSRLLSDRFSAERPKGSFSTLEIQRTEQGDSAMYLCASSFGLARELFFGEGSRLTVL.

The genes are TRBV5-1 and TRBJ1-1, with D perhaps TRBD1 (6 bases). The germline V gene encodes CDR1 SGHRS and CDR2 YFSETQ. The CDR3 sequence is 15 residues long. Trimming took 5 bases from V and 1 from J, leaving 15 bases between them. DNA of the CDR3: TGCGCCAGCAGTCTTCAGGGGAGTGGGAACACTGAAGCTTTCTTT. This gives the protein CASSLQGSGNTEAFF.